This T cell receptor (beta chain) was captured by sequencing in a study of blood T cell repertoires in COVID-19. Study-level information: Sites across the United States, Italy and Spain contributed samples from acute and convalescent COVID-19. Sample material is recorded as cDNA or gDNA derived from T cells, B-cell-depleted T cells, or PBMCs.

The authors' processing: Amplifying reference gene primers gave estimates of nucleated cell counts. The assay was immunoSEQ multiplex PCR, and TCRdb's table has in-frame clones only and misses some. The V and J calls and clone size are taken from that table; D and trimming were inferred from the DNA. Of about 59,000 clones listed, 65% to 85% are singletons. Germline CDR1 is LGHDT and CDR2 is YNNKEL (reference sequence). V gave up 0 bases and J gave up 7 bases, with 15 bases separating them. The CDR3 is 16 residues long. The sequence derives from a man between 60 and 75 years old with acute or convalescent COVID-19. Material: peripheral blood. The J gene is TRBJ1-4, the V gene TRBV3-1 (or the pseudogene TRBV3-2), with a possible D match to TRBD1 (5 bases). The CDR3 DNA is TGTGCCAGCAGCCAAGATTTGGGAGGTAGGGGTGAAAAACTGTTTTTT. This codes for CASSQDLGGRGEKLFF.